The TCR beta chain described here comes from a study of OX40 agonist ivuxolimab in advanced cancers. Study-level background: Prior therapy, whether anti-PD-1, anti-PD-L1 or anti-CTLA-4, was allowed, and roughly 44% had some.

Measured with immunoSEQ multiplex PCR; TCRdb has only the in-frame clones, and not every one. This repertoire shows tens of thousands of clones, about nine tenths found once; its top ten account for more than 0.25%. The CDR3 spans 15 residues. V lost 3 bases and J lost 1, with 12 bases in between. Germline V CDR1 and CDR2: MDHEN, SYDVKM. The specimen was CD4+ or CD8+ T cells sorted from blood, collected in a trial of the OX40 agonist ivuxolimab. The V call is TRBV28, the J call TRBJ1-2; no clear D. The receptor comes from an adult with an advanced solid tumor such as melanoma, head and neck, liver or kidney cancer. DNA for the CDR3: TGTGCCAGCAGTTTCTCCCAACAGAGTAACTATGGCTACACCTTC. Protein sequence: CASSFSQQSNYGYTF.